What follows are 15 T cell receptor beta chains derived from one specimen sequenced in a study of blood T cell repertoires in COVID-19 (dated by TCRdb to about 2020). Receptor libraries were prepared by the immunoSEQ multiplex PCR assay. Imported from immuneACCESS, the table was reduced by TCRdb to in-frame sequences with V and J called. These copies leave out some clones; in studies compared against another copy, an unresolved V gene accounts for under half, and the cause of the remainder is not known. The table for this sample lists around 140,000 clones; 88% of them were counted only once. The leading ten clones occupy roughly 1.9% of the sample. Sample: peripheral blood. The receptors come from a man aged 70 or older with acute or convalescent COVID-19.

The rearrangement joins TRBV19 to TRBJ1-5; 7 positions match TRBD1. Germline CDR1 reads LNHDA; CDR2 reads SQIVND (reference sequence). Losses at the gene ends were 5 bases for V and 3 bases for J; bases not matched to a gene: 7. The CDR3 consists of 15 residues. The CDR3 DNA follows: TGTGCCAGTAGTTTGACAGGGTTAGACAATCAGCCCCAGCATTTT. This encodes CASSLTGLDNQPQHF.

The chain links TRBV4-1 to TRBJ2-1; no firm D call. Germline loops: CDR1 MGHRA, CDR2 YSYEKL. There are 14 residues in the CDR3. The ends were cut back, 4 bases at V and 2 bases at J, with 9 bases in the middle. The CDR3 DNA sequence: TGCGCCAGCAGCCGGTTAGCTACCTACAATGAGCAGTTCTTC. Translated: CASSRLATYNEQFF.

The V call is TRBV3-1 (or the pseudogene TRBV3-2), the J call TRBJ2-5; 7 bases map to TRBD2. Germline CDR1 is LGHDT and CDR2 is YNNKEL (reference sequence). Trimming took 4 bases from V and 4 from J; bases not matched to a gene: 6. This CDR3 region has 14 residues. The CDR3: CASSLRAGRETQYF. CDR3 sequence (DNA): TGTGCCAGCAGCCTACGAGCGGGAAGAGAGACCCAGTACTTC.

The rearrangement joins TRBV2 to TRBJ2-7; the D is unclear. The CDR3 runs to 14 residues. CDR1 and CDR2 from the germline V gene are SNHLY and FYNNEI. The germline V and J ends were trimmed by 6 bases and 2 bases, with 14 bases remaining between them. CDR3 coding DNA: TGTGCCAGCAGCTCGTCCTCTCCGGCCTACGAGCAGTACTTC. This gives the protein CASSSSSPAYEQYF. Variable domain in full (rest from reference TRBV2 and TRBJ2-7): EPEVTQTPSHQVTQMGQEVILRCVPISNHLYFYWYRQILGQKVEFLVSFYNNEISEKSEIFDDQFSVERPDGSNFTLKIRSTKLEDSAMYFCASSSSSPAYEQYFGPGTRLTVT.

The chain's CDR3 is CASSWDRYSNQPQHF. In nucleotides, the CDR3 is TGTGCCAGCAGTTGGGACAGATATAGCAATCAGCCCCAGCATTTT. This chain joins TRBV28 and TRBJ1-5, with 7 nucleotides matching TRBD1. The CDR3 runs 15 residues. Trimming at V came to 4 bases and at J to 0 bases, leaving 3 bases not matched to a gene. The germline V gene has CDR1 MDHEN and CDR2 SYDVKM.

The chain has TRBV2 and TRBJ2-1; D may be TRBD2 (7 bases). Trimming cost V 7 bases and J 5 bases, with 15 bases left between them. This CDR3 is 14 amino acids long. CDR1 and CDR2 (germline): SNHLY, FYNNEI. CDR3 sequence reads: CASTREGVHNEQFF. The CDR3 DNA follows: TGTGCCAGCACGAGGGAGGGGGTCCACAATGAGCAGTTCTTC.

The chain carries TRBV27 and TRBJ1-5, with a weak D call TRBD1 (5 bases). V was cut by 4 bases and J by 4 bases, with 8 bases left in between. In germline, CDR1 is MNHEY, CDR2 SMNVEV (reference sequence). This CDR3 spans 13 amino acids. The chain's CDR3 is CASSYGGNQPQHF. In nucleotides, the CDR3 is TGTGCCAGCAGTTATGGGGGGAATCAGCCCCAGCATTTT.

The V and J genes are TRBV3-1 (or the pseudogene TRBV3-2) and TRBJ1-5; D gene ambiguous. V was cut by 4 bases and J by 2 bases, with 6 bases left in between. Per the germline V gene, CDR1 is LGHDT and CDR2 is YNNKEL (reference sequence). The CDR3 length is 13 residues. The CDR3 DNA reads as TGTGCCAGCAGCCGGGCTGGCAATCAGCCCCAGCATTTT. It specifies CASSRAGNQPQHF.

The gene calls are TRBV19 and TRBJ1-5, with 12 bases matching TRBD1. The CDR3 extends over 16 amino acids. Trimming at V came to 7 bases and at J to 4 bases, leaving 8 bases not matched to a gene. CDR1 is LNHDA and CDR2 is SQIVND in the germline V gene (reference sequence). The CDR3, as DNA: TGTGCCAGTACGGGGACAGGGGGCGCGGGGAATCAGCCCCAGCATTTT. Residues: CASTGTGGAGNQPQHF.

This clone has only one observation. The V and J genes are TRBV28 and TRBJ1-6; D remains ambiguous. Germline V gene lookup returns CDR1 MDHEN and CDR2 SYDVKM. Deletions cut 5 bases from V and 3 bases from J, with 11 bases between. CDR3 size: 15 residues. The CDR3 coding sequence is TGTGCCAGCAGTCCAACAGCAAACTATAATTCACCCCTCCACTTT. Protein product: CASSPTANYNSPLHF.

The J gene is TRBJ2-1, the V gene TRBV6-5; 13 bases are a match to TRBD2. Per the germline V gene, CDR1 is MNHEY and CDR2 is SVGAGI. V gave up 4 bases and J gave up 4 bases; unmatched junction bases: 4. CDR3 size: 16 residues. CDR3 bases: TGTGCCAGCAGTTCCCTACTAGCGGGGGGGTACAATGAGCAGTTCTTC. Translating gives CASSSLLAGGYNEQFF.

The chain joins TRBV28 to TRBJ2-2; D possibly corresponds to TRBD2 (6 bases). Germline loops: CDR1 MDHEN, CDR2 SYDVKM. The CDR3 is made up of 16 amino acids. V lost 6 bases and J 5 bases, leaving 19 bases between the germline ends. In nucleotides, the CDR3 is TGTGCCAGCAGCCCGCCGGACTACGGGGGAACCGGGGAGCTGTTTTTT. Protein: CASSPPDYGGTGELFF. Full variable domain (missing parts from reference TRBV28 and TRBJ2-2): DVKVTQSSRYLVKRTGEKVFLECVQDMDHENMFWYRQDPGLGLRLIYFSYDVKMKEKGDIPEGYSVSREKKERFSLILESASTNQTSMYLCASSPPDYGGTGELFFGEGSRLTVL.

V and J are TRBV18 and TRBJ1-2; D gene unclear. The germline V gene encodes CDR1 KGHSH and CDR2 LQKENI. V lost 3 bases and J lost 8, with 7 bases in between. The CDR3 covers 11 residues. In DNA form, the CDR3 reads TGTGCCAGCTCACCGGAGAAGGGCTACACCTTC. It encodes CASSPEKGYTF. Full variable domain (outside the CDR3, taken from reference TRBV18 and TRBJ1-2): NAGVMQNPRHLVRRRGQEARLRCSPMKGHSHVYWYRQLPEEGLKFMVYLQKENIIDESGMPKERFSAEFPKEGPSILRIQQVVRGDSAAYFCASSPEKGYTFGSGTRLTVV.

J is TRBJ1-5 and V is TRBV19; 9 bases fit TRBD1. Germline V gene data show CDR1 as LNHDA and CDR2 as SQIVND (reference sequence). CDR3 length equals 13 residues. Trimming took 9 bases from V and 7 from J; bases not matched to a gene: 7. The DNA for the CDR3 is TGTGCCAGACCGGACAGGGGCGGCCAGCCCCAGCATTTT. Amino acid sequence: CARPDRGGQPQHF.

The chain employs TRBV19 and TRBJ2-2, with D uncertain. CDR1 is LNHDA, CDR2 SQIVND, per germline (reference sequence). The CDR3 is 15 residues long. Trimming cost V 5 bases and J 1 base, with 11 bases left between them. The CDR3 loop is CASSVRAGNTGELFF. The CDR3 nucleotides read TGTGCCAGTAGTGTCCGAGCCGGGAACACCGGGGAGCTGTTTTTT.